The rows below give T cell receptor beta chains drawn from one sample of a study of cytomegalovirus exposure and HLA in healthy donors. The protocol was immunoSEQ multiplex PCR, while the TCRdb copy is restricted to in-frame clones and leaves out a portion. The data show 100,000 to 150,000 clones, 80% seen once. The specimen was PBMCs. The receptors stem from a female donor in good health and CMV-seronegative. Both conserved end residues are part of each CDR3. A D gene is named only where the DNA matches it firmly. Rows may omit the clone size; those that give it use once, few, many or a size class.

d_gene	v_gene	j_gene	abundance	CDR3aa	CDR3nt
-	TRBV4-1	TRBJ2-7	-	CASSNFWGAYEQYF	TGCGCCAGCAGCAACTTTTGGGGCGCCTACGAGCAGTACTTC
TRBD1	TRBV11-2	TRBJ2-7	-	CASRSATGAPYEQYF	TGTGCCAGCAGAAGTGCGACAGGGGCTCCCTACGAGCAGTACTTC
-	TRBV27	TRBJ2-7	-	CASSLSGPYEQYF	TGTGCCAGCAGTTTATCGGGGCCCTACGAGCAGTACTTC
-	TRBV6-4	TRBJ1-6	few	CASSDTANSPLHF	TGTGCCAGCAGTGATACAGCTAATTCACCCCTCCACTTT
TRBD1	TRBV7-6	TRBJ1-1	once	CASSPGTGGNTEAFF	TGTGCCAGCAGCCCAGGGACAGGGGGCAACACTGAAGCTTTCTTT
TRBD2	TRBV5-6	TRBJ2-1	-	CASSFLGGSGLRNEQFF	TGTGCCAGCAGCTTCTTGGGTGGTAGCGGGCTTAGAAATGAGCAGTTCTTC
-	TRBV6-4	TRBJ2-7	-	CASRTPHRAASSYEQYF	TGTGCCTCGCGGACCCCCCATCGAGCGGCAAGCTCCTACGAGCAGTACTTC
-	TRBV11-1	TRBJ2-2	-	CASARGIANTGELFF	TGTGCCAGCGCGAGGGGGATCGCGAACACCGGGGAGCTGTTTTTT
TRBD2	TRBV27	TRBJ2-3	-	CASSPRTSGVTDTQYF	TGTGCCAGCAGTCCCCGGACTAGCGGGGTGACAGATACGCAGTATTTT
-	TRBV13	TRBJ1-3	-	CASSSYEAGGNTIYF	TGTGCCAGCAGCTCCTACGAGGCGGGAGGGAACACCATATATTTT
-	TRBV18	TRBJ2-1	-	CASSPLGPQRDNEQFF	TGTGCCAGCTCACCACTAGGGCCACAGCGGGACAATGAGCAGTTCTTC
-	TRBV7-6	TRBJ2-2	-	CASSLRGVTGELFF	TGTGCCAGCAGCTTACGCGGGGTAACCGGGGAGCTGTTTTTT
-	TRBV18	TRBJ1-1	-	CASSHRQKMNTEAFF	TGTGCCAGCTCACATCGACAGAAAATGAACACTGAAGCTTTCTTT
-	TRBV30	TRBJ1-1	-	CAWSRQAEAFF	TGTGCCTGGAGTCGGCAGGCTGAAGCTTTCTTT
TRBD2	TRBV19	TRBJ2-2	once	CASSILLAVTNTGELFF	TGTGCCAGTAGTATTTTACTAGCGGTCACGAACACCGGGGAGCTGTTTTTT
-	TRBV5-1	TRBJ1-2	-	CASSAEGFVGNGYTF	TGCGCCAGCAGCGCGGAGGGCTTTGTCGGCAATGGCTACACCTTC
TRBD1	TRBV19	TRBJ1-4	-	CASRGFDEKLFF	TGTGCCAGCAGGGGGTTTGATGAAAAACTGTTTTTT
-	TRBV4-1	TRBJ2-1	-	CASSQPLRGRVYNEQFF	TGCGCCAGCAGCCAACCCCTTAGGGGGAGGGTCTACAATGAGCAGTTCTTC
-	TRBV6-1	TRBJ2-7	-	CATQTAYEQYF	TGTGCCACACAAACAGCCTACGAGCAGTACTTC
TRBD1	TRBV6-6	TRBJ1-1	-	CASRRTGGSHTEAFF	TGTGCCAGCAGGCGGACAGGGGGCTCGCACACTGAAGCTTTCTTT
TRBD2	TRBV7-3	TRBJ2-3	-	CASSLEAGGRDTQYF	TGTGCCAGCAGCTTAGAAGCGGGGGGTCGAGATACGCAGTATTTT
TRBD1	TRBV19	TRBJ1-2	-	CASRAGTGTYGYTF	TGTGCCAGTAGGGCCGGGACAGGAACCTATGGCTACACCTTC
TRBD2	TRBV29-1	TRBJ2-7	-	CSVSGLAGVGEQYF	TGCAGCGTTTCCGGACTAGCGGGAGTGGGAGAGCAGTACTTC
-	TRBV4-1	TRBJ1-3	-	CASSRGQSANGNTIYF	TGCGCCAGCAGCCGTGGACAGTCAGCTAACGGAAACACCATATATTTT
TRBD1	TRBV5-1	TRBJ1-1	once	CASSKDRGTTEAFF	TGCGCCAGCAGCAAAGACAGGGGAACCACTGAAGCTTTCTTT
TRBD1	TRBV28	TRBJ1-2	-	CASSLWDRLYGYTF	TGTGCCAGCAGTCTCTGGGACAGACTATATGGCTACACCTTC
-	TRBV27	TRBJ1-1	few	CASRYWEGTEAFF	TGTGCCAGCAGATATTGGGAGGGCACTGAAGCTTTCTTT
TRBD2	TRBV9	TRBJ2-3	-	CASRSRGGGSSTDTQYF	TGTGCCAGCAGGTCGCGCGGGGGGGGGAGCTCCACAGATACGCAGTATTTT
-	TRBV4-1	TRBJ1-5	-	CASSPGGSNQPQHF	TGCGCCAGCAGCCCTGGCGGTAGCAATCAGCCCCAGCATTTT
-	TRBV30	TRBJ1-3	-	CAWSVGGAIGGGNTIYF	TGTGCCTGGAGTGTAGGGGGGGCGATCGGTGGTGGAAACACCATATATTTT
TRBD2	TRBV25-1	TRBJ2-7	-	CASSAGGSSYEQYF	TGTGCCAGCAGTGCGGGGGGGAGCTCCTACGAGCAGTACTTC
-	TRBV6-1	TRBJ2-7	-	CASIRQVPYEQYF	TGTGCCAGCATTCGTCAGGTCCCTTACGAGCAGTACTTC